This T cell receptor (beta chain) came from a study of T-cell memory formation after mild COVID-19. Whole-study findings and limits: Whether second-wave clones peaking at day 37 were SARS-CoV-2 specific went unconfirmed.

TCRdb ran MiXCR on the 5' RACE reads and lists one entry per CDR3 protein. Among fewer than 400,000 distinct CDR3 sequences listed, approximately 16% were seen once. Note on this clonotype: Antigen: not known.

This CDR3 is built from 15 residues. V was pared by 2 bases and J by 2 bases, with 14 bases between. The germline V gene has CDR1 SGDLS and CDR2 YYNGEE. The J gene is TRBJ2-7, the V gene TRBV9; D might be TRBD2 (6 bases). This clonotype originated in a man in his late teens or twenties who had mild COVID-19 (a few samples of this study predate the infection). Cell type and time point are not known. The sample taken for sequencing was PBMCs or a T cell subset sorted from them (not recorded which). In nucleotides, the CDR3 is TGTGCCAGCAGCGTCGGCGGGACCCCAACCTACGAGCAGTACTTC. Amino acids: CASSVGGTPTYEQYF.